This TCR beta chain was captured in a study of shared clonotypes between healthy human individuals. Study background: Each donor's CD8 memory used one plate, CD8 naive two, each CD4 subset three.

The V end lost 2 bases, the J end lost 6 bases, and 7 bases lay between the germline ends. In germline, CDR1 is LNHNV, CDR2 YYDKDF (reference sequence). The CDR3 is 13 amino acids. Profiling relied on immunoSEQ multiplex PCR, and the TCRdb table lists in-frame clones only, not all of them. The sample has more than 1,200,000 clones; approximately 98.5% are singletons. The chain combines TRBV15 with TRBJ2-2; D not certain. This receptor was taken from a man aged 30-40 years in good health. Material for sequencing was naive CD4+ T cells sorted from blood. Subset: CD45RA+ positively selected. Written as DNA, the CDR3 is TGTGCCACCAGCAGACCACATGCCGGGGAGCTGTTTTTT. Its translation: CATSRPHAGELFF.